The present TCR beta chain was sequenced within a study of blood T cell repertoires in COVID-19 (dated by TCRdb to the early 2020s). Broadly, across the study: Collaborator samples came from the United States, Italy and Spain and covered acute and convalescent phases of COVID-19. The prospective study material was composed of cDNA or gDNA derived from T cells, B-cell-depleted T cells, or PBMCs. The dataset comprised deeply sampled blood TCRbeta repertoires from subjects exposed to, actively infected with, or recovered from COVID-19. The repertoires were released in a freely available public database meant as a resource for research on the immune response to SARS-CoV-2. The samples were drawn from the first 160 participants of the ongoing ImmuneRACE study and from over 950 subjects provided by 6 global collaborators. Sample metadata almost always included a de-identified subject ID, COVID-19 status, age in years and sex. Where available, HLA class I and class II types were obtained from metadata supplied by the sample provider rather than from assay-based typing.

TCRbeta CDR3 regions were amplified from genomic DNA by means of the immunoSEQ Assay, a bias-controlled multiplex PCR. Under the source paper's analysis protocol: The number of nucleated cells in each sample was estimated by amplification of reference gene primers within the assay. To quantify the absolute abundance of each unique TCRbeta CDR3 rearrangement, sequence reads were collapsed and filtered. For each sample, productive Simpson clonality was calculated as the square root of Simpson's diversity index across productive rearrangements. Here the immuneACCESS table is served through TCRdb, limited to in-frame sequences with V and J called. Missing clones are a known gap in these copies; in checked studies unresolved V genes cover under half, and the rest lacks a known reason. The DNA gave D and trimming, while V, J and clone size come from that table. In all, the sample holds fewer than 150,000 clones, and approximately 90% of those were seen once. The biggest ten clones account for about 4.8% of the sample.

This clone was detected once. Its antigen is currently not known. Per-base qualities were not stored, and no clone one base away is much larger. Whole blood was collected in K2EDTA tubes by collaborating institutions according to the institutions' own protocols. Collaborator samples were shipped for TCRbeta analysis as frozen whole blood, isolated PBMCs, or DNA extracted from either sample type. Findings and caveats that apply to the study as a whole: How much clinical and demographic metadata was included differed by source and by participant, and the metadata was provided uncurated.

The clonotype originates from a woman between 50 and 59 years old with acute or convalescent COVID-19. Sequencing was performed on peripheral blood.

The nucleotide sequence is given as TGTGCCAGCAGATTGACAGGACTGAGACCCTACGAGCAGTACTTC. Translated, it reads CASRLTGLRPYEQYF. The chain uses TRBV27 and TRBJ2-7; TRBD1 is a possible D gene, resting on 6 matching bases. The germline V gene (reference sequence) sets CDR1 to MNHEY and CDR2 to SMNVEV. CDR3 length: 15 amino acids, cysteine to phenylalanine. Only the CDR3 DNA is retained, 45 bases long and in frame from the first base. V loses 6 bases, J loses 2 bases, and the germline ends lie 17 bases apart.